Included here is one T cell receptor beta chain sequence, with context. CDR3 length: 16 amino acids. V dropped 5 bases and J dropped 4; count of bases not matched to a gene: 7. Germline values: CDR1 LNHDA, CDR2 SQIVND (reference sequence). Sequencing used immunoSEQ multiplex PCR; TCRdb keeps in-frame clones, though not all of them. The sample includes just over 150,000 clones, around 89% of them seen just once. This specimen comes from a study of blood T cell repertoires in COVID-19. This TCR derives from a woman between 45 and 60 years old who had recovered from COVID-19. The chain is built from TRBV19 and TRBJ1-5; the match to TRBD1 covers 11 bases. Sequencing used PBMCs or T cells enriched from blood (not recorded which). The CDR3 nucleotides are TGTGCCAGTAGTTCTCCGGGGACAGGGGGTAATCAGCCCCAGCATTTT. This encodes CASSSPGTGGNQPQHF.